The 15 T cell receptor beta chains listed next were all sequenced from one sample in a study of blood T cell repertoires in COVID-19. Repertoires were generated with immunoSEQ multiplex PCR, while TCRdb's copy carries only in-frame clones and drops some. The profile shows just over 350,000 clones, roughly 90% of them singletons. Sequencing was done on a sample of PBMCs or T cells enriched from blood (not recorded which). The source is a woman in her 30s who had recovered from COVID-19.

The chain has TRBV9 and TRBJ2-5; 8 nucleotides agree with TRBD2. Per germline, CDR1 SGDLS and CDR2 YYNGEE. The CDR3 extends over 15 amino acids. V shed 0 bases, J shed 3 bases, and the junction held 4 bases outside the gene matches. The CDR3 DNA reads TGTGCCAGCAGCGTAGGCAACGGGGGGGAAGAGACCCAGTACTTC. It codes for CASSVGNGGEETQYF.

The gene calls are TRBV9 and TRBJ2-3; TRBD2 aligns across 8 bases. The CDR3 has 17 amino acids. With 3 bases clipped from V and 6 bases from J, the junction kept 15 bases outside the gene matches. Germline CDR1 reads SGDLS; CDR2 reads YYNGEE. This chain's CDR3 is CASSAYLSGGRGDTQYF. The CDR3 DNA sequence: TGTGCCAGCAGCGCATACCTCAGCGGGGGCCGAGGGGATACGCAGTATTTT.

This clone was observed a few times. The J gene is TRBJ2-3, the V gene TRBV11-2, with 10 positions matching TRBD2. V shed 3 bases, J shed 7 bases, and the junction held 10 bases outside the gene matches. In germline, CDR1 is SGHAT, CDR2 FQNNGV. This CDR3 has 16 residues. This CDR3 is CASSFGSGRAANTQYF. CDR3 in DNA: TGTGCCAGCAGCTTTGGCAGCGGGAGGGCCGCGAATACGCAGTATTTT. The variable domain in full, with the rest retrieved from reference TRBV11-2 and TRBJ2-3, is EAGVAQSPRYKIIEKRQSVAFWCNPISGHATLYWYQQILGQGPKLLIQFQNNGVVDDSQLPKDRFSAERLKGVDSTLKIQPAKLEDSAVYLCASSFGSGRAANTQYFGPGTRLTVL.

This clone occurred once. The chain joins TRBV27 to TRBJ2-1; 11 nucleotides line up with TRBD2. Germline V CDR1 and CDR2: MNHEY, SMNVEV (reference sequence). Trimming took 5 bases from V and 1 from J; bases not matched to a gene: 7. The CDR3 has 17 residues. The CDR3 sequence: CASSPRLAGSSYNEQFF. CDR3 nucleotide sequence: TGTGCCAGCAGTCCAAGACTAGCGGGATCATCCTACAATGAGCAGTTCTTC.

A single count supports this clone. J is TRBJ1-3 and V is TRBV10-1, with D unclear. Trimming left V 0 bases short and J 1 base short, with 7 bases between. The germline V gene encodes CDR1 WNHNN and CDR2 SYGVQD (reference sequence). This CDR3 spans 15 amino acids. The CDR3 spells CASSESAGSGNTIYF. DNA of the CDR3: TGCGCCAGCAGTGAGTCAGCGGGATCTGGAAACACCATATATTTT.

The genes are TRBV5-1 and TRBJ2-3, with 8 bases identical to TRBD1. Per germline, CDR1 SGHRS and CDR2 YFSETQ. This CDR3 has 14 residues. After removal of 4 bases from V and 6 bases from J, the junction contained 7 bases not matched to a gene. CDR3 residues: CASSLDRVVDTQYF. CDR3 DNA sequence: TGCGCCAGCAGCCTGGACAGGGTAGTGGATACGCAGTATTTT.

This chain connects TRBV5-1 to TRBJ2-1; TRBD2 agrees at 11 bases. Germline V CDR1 and CDR2: SGHRS, YFSETQ. The ends lost 7 bases at V and 3 bases at J; junction bases unmatched: 6. The CDR3 has 15 residues. The CDR3 here is CASQIGTSGYNEQFF. In nucleotides, the CDR3 is TGCGCCAGCCAGATAGGGACTAGCGGCTACAATGAGCAGTTCTTC.

The V gene is TRBV4-1, the J gene TRBJ1-2, with 7 bases fitting TRBD1. V lost 1 base, J lost 4 bases, and 12 bases stayed unmatched. The CDR3 has 17 amino acids. Germline V CDR1 and CDR2: MGHRA, YSYEKL. The chain's CDR3 is CASSQAGGAQGGYGYTF. As DNA, the CDR3 is TGCGCCAGCAGCCAAGCGGGTGGGGCCCAGGGGGGCTATGGCTACACCTTC.

This chain connects TRBV7-9 to TRBJ1-1; the match to TRBD1 covers 7 bases. The CDR3 has 15 residues. The V and J ends lost 5 bases and 3 bases, in that order; junction bases with no gene match: 9. CDR1 SEHNR and CDR2 FQNEAQ come from the germline V gene (reference sequence). Here the CDR3 reads CASSLGAGGDTEAFF. Here the CDR3 DNA reads TGTGCCAGCAGCCTTGGGGCAGGGGGTGACACTGAAGCTTTCTTT.

The chain uses TRBV5-8 and TRBJ2-7; 9 bases fit TRBD1. Germline-derived CDR1 and CDR2 are SGHTS and YDEGEE. V lost 3 bases to trimming and J lost 4 bases; unmatched junction nucleotides: 11. There are 16 residues in the CDR3. CDR3 amino acids: CASSSIRQGGGYEQYF. Here the CDR3 DNA reads TGTGCCAGCAGCTCTATTCGACAGGGGGGCGGGTACGAGCAGTACTTC.

V and J are TRBV19 and TRBJ2-3; D possibly corresponds to TRBD2 (5 bases). The CDR3 has 15 amino acids. Germline V gene lookup returns CDR1 LNHDA and CDR2 SQIVND (reference sequence). V shed 3 bases and J shed 2 bases, with 12 bases lying between them. The DNA of the CDR3 is TGTGCCAGTAGTATCGGACTCGGAGACACAGATACGCAGTATTTT. This sequence encodes CASSIGLGDTDTQYF.

The rearrangement joins TRBV4-1 to TRBJ2-7; 14 bases match TRBD2. Germline CDR1 reads MGHRA; CDR2 reads YSYEKL. CDR3 length: 14 residues. The ends lost 4 bases at V and 6 bases at J; junction bases unmatched: 2. The CDR3 DNA follows: TGCGCCAGCAGCCTGGGACTAGCGGGAGTCGAGCAGTACTTC. Amino acids: CASSLGLAGVEQYF.

CDR3 protein: CASSSEGQRPNTEAFF. In nucleotides, the CDR3 is TGCGCCAGCAGCTCCGAGGGACAGAGGCCGAACACTGAAGCTTTCTTT. The rearrangement joins TRBV5-1 to TRBJ1-1; 7 bases match TRBD1. Germline V gene data show CDR1 as SGHRS and CDR2 as YFSETQ. V lost 3 bases, J lost 1 base, and 9 bases stayed unmatched. CDR3 length: 16 amino acids.

The gene calls are TRBV7-2 and TRBJ1-4; D not certain. V was clipped by 2 bases and J by 0 bases, with 7 bases between them. There are 15 residues in the CDR3. The germline V gene encodes CDR1 SGHTA and CDR2 FQGNSA. The CDR3 DNA reads TGTGCCAGCAGCTTAAGACTGACAACTAATGAAAAACTGTTTTTT. This translates into CASSLRLTTNEKLFF.

This chain joins TRBV7-2 and TRBJ2-5; 11 bases are a match to TRBD2. Trimming took 5 bases from V and 4 from J; bases not matched to a gene: 6. Germline V gene data show CDR1 as SGHTA and CDR2 as FQGNSA. This CDR3 region has 15 residues. The CDR3 nucleotides are TGTGCCAGCAGCATGACTAGCGGGATTGCAGAGACCCAGTACTTC. Protein product: CASSMTSGIAETQYF.